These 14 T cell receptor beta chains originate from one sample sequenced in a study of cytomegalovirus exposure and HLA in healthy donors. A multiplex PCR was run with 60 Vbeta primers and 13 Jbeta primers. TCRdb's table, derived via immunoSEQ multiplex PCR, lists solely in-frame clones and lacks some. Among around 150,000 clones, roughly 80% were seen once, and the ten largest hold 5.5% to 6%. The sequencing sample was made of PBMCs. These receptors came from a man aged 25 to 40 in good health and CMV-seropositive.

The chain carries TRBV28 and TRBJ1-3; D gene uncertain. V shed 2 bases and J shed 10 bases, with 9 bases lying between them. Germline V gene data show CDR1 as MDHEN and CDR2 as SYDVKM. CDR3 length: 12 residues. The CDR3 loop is CASSLVSSTIYF. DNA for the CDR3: TGTGCCAGCAGTTTAGTTAGTAGTACCATATATTTT.

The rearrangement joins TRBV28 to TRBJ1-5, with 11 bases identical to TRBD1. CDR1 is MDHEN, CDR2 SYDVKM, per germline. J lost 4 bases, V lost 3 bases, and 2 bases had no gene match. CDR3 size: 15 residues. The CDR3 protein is CASSFGTGGNQPQHF. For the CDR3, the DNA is TGTGCCAGCAGTTTTGGGACAGGGGGTAATCAGCCCCAGCATTTT.

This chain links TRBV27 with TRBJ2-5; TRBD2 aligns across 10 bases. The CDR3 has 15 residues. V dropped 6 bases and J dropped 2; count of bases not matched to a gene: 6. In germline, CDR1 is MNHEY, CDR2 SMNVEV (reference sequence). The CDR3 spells CASSHPGLAQETQYF. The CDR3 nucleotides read TGTGCCAGCAGCCACCCGGGACTAGCGCAAGAGACCCAGTACTTC.

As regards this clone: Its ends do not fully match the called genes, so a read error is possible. This chain's CDR3 is CSSSFPGLPDTEAFF. For the CDR3, the DNA is TGTTCCAGCAGCTTCCCCGGACTGCCCGACACTGAAGCTTTCTTT. The chain carries TRBV7-9 and TRBJ1-1; D unclear. Germline V gene sequence: CDR1 SEHNR, CDR2 FQNEAQ (reference sequence). The CDR3 has 15 residues.

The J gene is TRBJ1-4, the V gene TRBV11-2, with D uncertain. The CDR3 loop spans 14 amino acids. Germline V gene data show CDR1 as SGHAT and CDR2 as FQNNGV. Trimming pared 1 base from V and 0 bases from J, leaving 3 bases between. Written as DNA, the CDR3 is TGTGCCAGCAGCTTAGGGCCAACTAATGAAAAACTGTTTTTT. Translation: CASSLGPTNEKLFF. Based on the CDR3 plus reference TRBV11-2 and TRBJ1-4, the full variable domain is EAGVAQSPRYKIIEKRQSVAFWCNPISGHATLYWYQQILGQGPKLLIQFQNNGVVDDSQLPKDRFSAERLKGVDSTLKIQPAKLEDSAVYLCASSLGPTNEKLFFGSGTQLSVL.

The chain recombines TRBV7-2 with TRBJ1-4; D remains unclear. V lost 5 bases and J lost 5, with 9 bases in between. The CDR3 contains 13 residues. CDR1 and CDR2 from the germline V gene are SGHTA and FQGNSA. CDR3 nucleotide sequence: TGTGCCAGCAGCCCTCGGGTCAATGAAAAACTGTTTTTT. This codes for CASSPRVNEKLFF.

For the CDR3, the DNA is TGTGCCAGCAGCTTAGGGACTAGCGGGAGACCTTACAATGAGCAGTTCTTC. It codes for CASSLGTSGRPYNEQFF. V usage is TRBV11-2 and J usage is TRBJ2-1; 13 bases are shared with TRBD2. CDR1 and CDR2 (germline): SGHAT, FQNNGV. V trimming: 1 base; J trimming: 4 bases; junction bases outside the gene matches: 4. This CDR3 is built from 17 residues.

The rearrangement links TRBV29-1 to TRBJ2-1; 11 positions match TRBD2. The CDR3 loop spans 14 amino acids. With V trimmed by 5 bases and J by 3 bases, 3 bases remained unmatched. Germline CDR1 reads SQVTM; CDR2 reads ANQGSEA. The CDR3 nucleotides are TGCAGCGTTCAACTAGCGGGGGACTACAATGAGCAGTTCTTC. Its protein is CSVQLAGDYNEQFF.

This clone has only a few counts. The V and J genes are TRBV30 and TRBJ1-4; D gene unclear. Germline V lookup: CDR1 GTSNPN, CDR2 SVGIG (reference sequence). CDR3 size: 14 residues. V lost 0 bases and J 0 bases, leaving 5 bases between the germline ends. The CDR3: CAWSVSSTNEKLFF. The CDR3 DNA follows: TGTGCCTGGAGTGTTTCATCAACTAATGAAAAACTGTTTTTT.

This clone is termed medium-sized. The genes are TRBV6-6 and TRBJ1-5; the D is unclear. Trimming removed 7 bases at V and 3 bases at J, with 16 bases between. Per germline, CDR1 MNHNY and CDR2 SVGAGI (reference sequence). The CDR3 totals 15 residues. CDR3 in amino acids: CASIVGLQDNQPQHF. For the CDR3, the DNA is TGTGCCAGCATCGTAGGACTCCAAGACAATCAGCCCCAGCATTTT.

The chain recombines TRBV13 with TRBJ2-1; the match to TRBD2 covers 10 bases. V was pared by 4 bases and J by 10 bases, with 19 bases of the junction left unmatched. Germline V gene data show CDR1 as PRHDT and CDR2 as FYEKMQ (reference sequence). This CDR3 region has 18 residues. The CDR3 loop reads CASSSPRVERGGLVEQFF. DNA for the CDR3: TGTGCCAGCAGCTCCCCTCGGGTGGAGCGGGGGGGCCTAGTAGAGCAGTTCTTC.

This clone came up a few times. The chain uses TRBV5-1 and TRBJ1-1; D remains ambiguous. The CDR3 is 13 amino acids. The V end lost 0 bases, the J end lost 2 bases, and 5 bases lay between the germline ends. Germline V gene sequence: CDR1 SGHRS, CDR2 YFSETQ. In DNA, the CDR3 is TGCGCCAGCAGCTTGGGTATTAACACTGAAGCTTTCTTT. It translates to CASSLGINTEAFF.

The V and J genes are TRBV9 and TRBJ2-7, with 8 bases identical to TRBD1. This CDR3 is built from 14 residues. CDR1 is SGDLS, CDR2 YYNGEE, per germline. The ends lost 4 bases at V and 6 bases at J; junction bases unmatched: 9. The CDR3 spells CASSRTGKLSEQYF. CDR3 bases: TGTGCCAGCAGCCGGACAGGGAAATTAAGCGAGCAGTACTTC.

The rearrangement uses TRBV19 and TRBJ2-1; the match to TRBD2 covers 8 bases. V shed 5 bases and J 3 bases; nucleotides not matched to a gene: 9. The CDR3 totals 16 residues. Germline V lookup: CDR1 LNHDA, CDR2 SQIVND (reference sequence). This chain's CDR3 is CASSDGSGTNYNEQFF. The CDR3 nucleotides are TGTGCCAGTAGTGACGGTAGCGGGACTAACTACAATGAGCAGTTCTTC. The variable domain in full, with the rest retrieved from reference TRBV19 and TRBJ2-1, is DGGITQSPKYLFRKEGQNVTLSCEQNLNHDAMYWYRQDPGQGLRLIYYSQIVNDFQKGDIAEGYSVSREKKESFPLTVTSAQKNPTAFYLCASSDGSGTNYNEQFFGPGTRLTVL.